These 16 T cell receptor beta chains originate from one sample sequenced in a study of T cells in Graves' hyperthyroidism and ophthalmopathy. RNA transcripts were the template for amplifying TCR beta CDR3 regions. A first-round RT-PCR of the TCR CDR3 used the HTBI primer set. TCRdb itself ran the multiplex PCR reads through MiXCR, one entry per CDR3 protein. The table lists approximately 700,000 distinct CDR3 sequences, just under 45% of them singletons. Sequences were obtained from peripheral blood or thyroid tissue (not recorded which). Source of these receptors: an adult man with Graves' disease, either hyperthyroidism or ophthalmopathy (not recorded which).

The chain carries TRBV24-1 and TRBJ1-5; no definite D call. V lost 5 bases and J lost 0, with 7 bases in between. This CDR3 spans 14 amino acids. The germline V gene encodes CDR1 KGHDR and CDR2 SFDVKD. DNA of the CDR3: TGTGCCACCAGTGCGGACGTTAGCAATCAGCCCCAGCATTTT. Its translation: CATSADVSNQPQHF.

This clonotype was seen more than once but under ten times. The chain couples TRBV7-2 to TRBJ1-2; TRBD1 aligns across 7 bases. This CDR3 is 17 amino acids long. Germline trimming cut 6 bases from V and 3 bases from J; bases unmatched to any gene: 16. Germline V CDR1 and CDR2: SGHTA, FQGNSA. CDR3 sequence reads: CASRPPGQLPTYYGYTF. CDR3 in DNA: TGTGCCAGCAGACCGCCGGGACAGCTGCCCACTTACTATGGCTACACCTTC.

This clonotype was seen ten or more times. In DNA, the CDR3 is TGTGCCAGCAGCTTGGACAGGGGGAGTGAAGCTTTCTTT. It specifies CASSLDRGSEAFF. V gene TRBV13 combines with J gene TRBJ1-1; 10 bases align to TRBD1. Germline-derived CDR1 and CDR2 are PRHDT and FYEKMQ (reference sequence). The CDR3 is made up of 13 amino acids. V lost 3 bases and J lost 7; bases outside the gene matches: 2.

This chain connects TRBV24-1 to TRBJ1-1; D might be TRBD1 (5 bases). CDR1 and CDR2 (germline): KGHDR, SFDVKD. The CDR3 runs 16 residues. V lost 5 bases, J lost 0 bases, and 15 bases lay in between. The DNA for the CDR3 is TGTGCCACCAGTGCTAGTCAGGACACCTTGAACACTGAAGCTTTCTTT. Its translation: CATSASQDTLNTEAFF.

This clonotype was counted ten times or more. J is TRBJ1-4 and V is TRBV19; D call uncertain. Germline V gene lookup returns CDR1 LNHDA and CDR2 SQIVND (reference sequence). The CDR3 runs 13 residues. V lost 2 bases and J lost 7, with 8 bases in between. CDR3 amino acids: CASSIRESEKLFF. In nucleotides, the CDR3 is TGTGCCAGTAGTATAAGGGAAAGTGAAAAACTGTTTTTT.

The chain combines TRBV2 with TRBJ1-5; TRBD1 aligns across 9 bases. The CDR3 loop spans 16 amino acids. CDR1 and CDR2 (germline): SNHLY, FYNNEI. Trimming cost V 6 bases and J 6 bases; bases outside gene matches: 12. CDR3 amino acids: CASSLASGQGIQPQHF. The CDR3 region has the DNA TGTGCCAGCAGCTTGGCGTCGGGACAGGGAATTCAGCCCCAGCATTTT.

This clonotype was seen only a few times. V and J are TRBV6-5 and TRBJ1-5, with a possible D match to TRBD1 (5 bases). V was shortened by 0 bases and J by 4 bases, with 10 bases between the two germline ends. Germline-derived CDR1 and CDR2 are MNHEY and SVGAGI. CDR3 size: 15 residues. The CDR3 sequence: CASSYSGEENQPQHF. For the CDR3, the DNA is TGTGCCAGCAGTTACTCGGGGGAGGAGAATCAGCCCCAGCATTTT.

This chain connects TRBV29-1 to TRBJ1-1; D not certain. CDR1 and CDR2 from the germline V gene are SQVTM and ANQGSEA. Trimming removed 7 bases from V and 1 base from J, with 10 bases in between. The CDR3 loop spans 12 amino acids. DNA for the CDR3: TGCAGCGGCCGACCGGGGAACACTGAAGCTTTCTTT. Protein sequence: CSGRPGNTEAFF.

The chain employs TRBV25-1 and TRBJ2-5, with 7 nucleotides matching TRBD1. The CDR3 runs 15 residues. CDR1 is MGHDK and CDR2 is SYGVNS in the germline V gene. The V segment lost 3 bases and the J segment 5 bases; nucleotides outside the gene matches: 9. The CDR3 sequence is CASSESATGMETQYF. The CDR3 DNA is TGTGCCAGCAGTGAGTCCGCGACAGGGATGGAGACCCAGTACTTC.

The rearrangement uses TRBV7-2 and TRBJ1-4; D is possibly TRBD1 (5 bases). Per germline, CDR1 SGHTA and CDR2 FQGNSA. With 0 bases removed from V and 6 bases from J, the gap between germline ends came to 8 bases. This CDR3 has 14 amino acids. The CDR3 nucleotides are TGTGCCAGCAGCTTAGCCAGGGACGATGAAAAACTGTTTTTT. It is translated as CASSLARDDEKLFF.

The chain links TRBV9 to TRBJ1-2; possible D gene TRBD1, 6 bases. This CDR3 contains 13 residues. Trimming removed 2 bases at V and 8 bases at J, with 13 bases between. Germline CDR1 reads SGDLS; CDR2 reads YYNGEE. The CDR3 nucleotides are TGTGCCAGCAGCGTTGATCCAGGGGAAGGCTACACCTTC. This encodes CASSVDPGEGYTF.

This clonotype came up once. The chain combines TRBV2 with TRBJ1-3; 10 positions match TRBD1. V trimming: 6 bases; J trimming: 10 bases; junction bases outside the gene matches: 9. This CDR3 region has 14 residues. Germline-derived CDR1 and CDR2 are SNHLY and FYNNEI. CDR3 protein: CASRPRTGGETIYF. CDR3 in DNA: TGTGCCAGCAGGCCCCGGACAGGGGGAGAGACCATATATTTT.

This clonotype has at least ten counts. The chain combines TRBV2 with TRBJ2-5; TRBD2 is a possible D gene (5 bases). This CDR3 spans 13 amino acids. V gave up 1 base and J gave up 9 bases, with 12 bases separating them. Looked up from germline, CDR1 is SNHLY and CDR2 is FYNNEI. The chain's CDR3 is CASSEVTNGAQYF. For the CDR3, the DNA is TGTGCCAGCAGTGAAGTGACCAACGGGGCCCAGTACTTC.

There are many counts of this clonotype. The V and J genes are TRBV20-1 and TRBJ2-2; D remains ambiguous. CDR1 and CDR2 from the germline V gene are DFQATT and SNEGSKA (reference sequence). The CDR3 contains 13 residues. The germline V and J ends were trimmed by 6 bases and 3 bases, with 11 bases remaining between them. CDR3 sequence: CSAQNRDTGELFF. CDR3 bases: TGCAGTGCCCAAAATCGGGACACCGGGGAGCTGTTTTTT.

The chain uses TRBV29-1 and TRBJ1-2; 8 bases agree with TRBD1. The germline V gene encodes CDR1 SQVTM and CDR2 ANQGSEA. CDR3 length: 13 residues. The CDR3 sequence: CSLSGDRHYGYTF. CDR3 DNA: TGCAGTCTATCGGGGGACAGGCACTATGGCTACACCTTC.

This sequence joins TRBV11-3 and TRBJ1-4; D uncertain. The germline V gene has CDR1 SGHNT and CDR2 YENEEA. Trimming stripped 1 base from V and 8 bases from J, with 17 bases between. CDR3 length: 16 amino acids. The CDR3 DNA sequence: TGTGCCAGCAGCTTAGGCAACCCAAACTGGAACGAAAAACTGTTTTTT. Residues: CASSLGNPNWNEKLFF.